This TCR beta chain was captured in a study of a mutant IDH1 vaccine in newly diagnosed glioma. Whole-study context: Following radiotherapy alone, or alongside temozolomide cycles, vaccination was started after an interval of 4-6 weeks. Treated patients, around 60% male and roughly 38% female, averaged roughly 40 years of age. Patients previously underwent radiotherapy, temozolomide, or both, and most underwent both.

Sequencing was performed with immunoSEQ multiplex PCR; in TCRdb, only in-frame clones are kept and a portion is missing. The sample records around 80,000 clones, approximately 85% being singletons. CDR1 and CDR2 (germline): SGHTA, FQGTGA. The junction had 14 bases not matched to a gene; V was cut back by 2 bases and J by 12 bases. The CDR3 spans 15 residues. Time point in this sample: week 23, last vaccination. In the vaccine, a single dose held 300 ug of the mutant IDH1 20-mer peptide, along with topical imiquimod. In the case of this clone: Antigen specificity is unknown.

The sequences come from PBMCs, collected from a glioma patient whose treatment included an IDH1 peptide vaccine. The J gene is TRBJ1-1, the V gene TRBV7-3, with 8 bases aligning to TRBD1. The TCR originated in a woman aged 45-65 years with glioma. DNA for the CDR3: TGTGCCAGCAGCTTACGGGGAGAGGGAGGACAGGGAACTTTCTTT. This encodes CASSLRGEGGQGTFF.